The 17 T cell receptor beta chains listed next were all sequenced from one sample in a study of vaccination and CD4 T cells after COVID-19. The treatment is: roughly ten-day PBMC culture with coronavirus spike peptide pools or control peptides (ViraFEST assay). These receptors have no known antigen. Sequencing of DNA taken from cultured CD4+ T cells relied on the Oncomine TCR Beta short-read assay. TCRdb independently ran MiXCR on the PCR reads; one entry per CDR3 protein. Of around 16,000 distinct CDR3 sequences listed, approximately 57% are singletons. Sequencing input: CD4+ T cells from blood, cultured in vitro. These receptors were collected from a human donor who had recovered from COVID-19.

V and J are TRBV19 and TRBJ2-2; 9 bases line up with TRBD1. The CDR3 extends over 17 amino acids. The V gene end was trimmed by 7 bases and the J gene end by 3 bases; junction bases not matched to a gene: 12. Germline-derived CDR1 and CDR2 are LNHDA and SQIVND (reference sequence). The CDR3 loop reads CASTSRWGQGDTGELFF. As DNA, the CDR3 is TGTGCCAGTACCTCAAGGTGGGGACAGGGAGACACCGGGGAGCTGTTTTTT.

The V gene is TRBV7-2, the J gene TRBJ2-2; D might be TRBD2 (5 bases). Per the germline V gene, CDR1 is SGHTA and CDR2 is FQGNSA. The CDR3 length is 15 residues. The V gene lost 1 base and the J gene lost 3 bases, with 9 bases spanning the gap. CDR3 loop: CASSLVRADTGELFF. CDR3 nucleotides: TGTGCCAGCAGCTTAGTGCGGGCGGACACCGGGGAGCTGTTTTTT.

V usage is TRBV12-3 or TRBV12-4 and J usage is TRBJ2-1; 8 positions match TRBD1. The CDR3 runs 15 residues. The V segment lost 3 bases and the J segment 1 base; nucleotides outside the gene matches: 2. The CDR3 nucleotides are TGTGCCAGCAGTTTCACAGGGGGGTCCTACAATGAGCAGTTCTTC. Translation gives CASSFTGGSYNEQFF.

The CDR3 here is CSASNRNGYTF. The CDR3 nucleotides read TGCAGTGCTAGCAACCGGAATGGCTACACCTTC. The chain has TRBV20-1 and TRBJ1-2; D is uncertain. This CDR3 is 11 amino acids long. CDR1 and CDR2 (germline): DFQATT, SNEGSKA (reference sequence). Trimming shortened V by 3 bases and J by 6 bases, and 8 bases separated the two germline ends.

This clonotype has just a few counts. V and J are TRBV10-3 and TRBJ1-5; D unresolved. Trimming removed 2 bases from V and 4 bases from J, with 6 bases in between. This CDR3 is built from 13 residues. In germline, CDR1 is ENHRY, CDR2 SYGVKD. The CDR3 reads CAISEIGNQPQHF. The CDR3, as DNA: TGTGCCATCAGTGAGATTGGAAATCAGCCCCAGCATTTT.

The chain carries TRBV27 and TRBJ2-5; possible D gene TRBD1, 5 bases. This CDR3 comprises 14 residues. The V and J ends lost 5 bases and 4 bases respectively, with 14 bases between them. Germline CDR1 is MNHEY and CDR2 is SMNVEV (reference sequence). CDR3 sequence (DNA): TGTGCCAGCAGTGGGGCAGGGATAGGAGAGACCCAGTACTTC. Protein product: CASSGAGIGETQYF.

The CDR3 loop is CASSQEGTDYGYTF. The CDR3 nucleotides read TGTGCCAGCAGCCAAGAAGGGACAGACTATGGCTACACCTTC. This chain links TRBV4-2 with TRBJ1-2; 7 nucleotides match TRBD1. Germline assignment: CDR1 LGHNA and CDR2 YNFKEQ. V lost 0 bases and J lost 3; bases outside the gene matches: 1. The CDR3 has 14 amino acids.

This chain uses TRBV15 with TRBJ2-1; D ambiguous. The CDR3 length is 14 residues. V was shortened by 0 bases and J by 7 bases, with 10 bases between the two germline ends. Germline V CDR1 and CDR2: LNHNV, YYDKDF (reference sequence). The CDR3 loop is CATSRDPGLNEQFF. The CDR3 DNA is TGTGCCACCAGCAGAGACCCAGGCCTAAATGAGCAGTTCTTC.

This sequence joins TRBV19 and TRBJ1-6; no definite D call. The germline gives CDR1 LNHDA, CDR2 SQIVND (reference sequence). V lost 3 bases and J lost 8, with 11 bases in between. The CDR3 has 14 amino acids. For the CDR3, the DNA is TGTGCCAGTAGTATGCCCGGGAGACATTCACCCCTCCACTTT. This translates into CASSMPGRHSPLHF.

V usage is TRBV6-4 and J usage is TRBJ1-5, with no clear D. This CDR3 is built from 13 residues. The germline V gene encodes CDR1 MRHNA and CDR2 SNTAGT. With 3 bases removed from V and 4 bases from J, the gap between germline ends came to 7 bases. CDR3 DNA sequence: TGTGCCAGCAGTGAACAAAGGAATCAGCCCCAGCATTTT. The encoded protein is CASSEQRNQPQHF.

Of note for this clonotype: An end of the junction differs from the germline gene, which may be a read error. V usage is TRBV7-7 and J usage is TRBJ2-3; D possibly matches TRBD1 or TRBD2 (5 bases each). The length of the CDR3 is 14 residues. Germline-derived CDR1 and CDR2 are SSHAT and FNYEAQ (reference sequence). The CDR3 spells CASSLVGAADTQYF. The CDR3 nucleotides read TGTGCTAGCAGCTTAGTCGGGGCGGCAGATACGCAGTATTTT.

This clonotype was found a few times. The chain employs TRBV7-9 and TRBJ2-2; D remains ambiguous. The V gene's germline CDR1 is SEHNR and CDR2 FQNEAQ (reference sequence). There are 12 residues in the CDR3. Between the trimmed V and J ends, which lost 1 base and 7 bases, there was a span of 4 bases. The CDR3, as DNA: TGTGCCAGCAGCTTAGTGAGCGGGGAGCTGTTTTTT. Its protein is CASSLVSGELFF.

This rearrangement joins TRBV20-1 to TRBJ2-7; 7 nucleotides line up with TRBD1. Germline loops: CDR1 DFQATT, CDR2 SNEGSKA (reference sequence). The CDR3 sequence is 11 residues long. The ends lost 5 bases at V and 4 bases at J; junction bases unmatched: 2. DNA for the CDR3: TGCAGTGCTCAACAGGGGTACGAGCAGTACTTC. Translated, it gives CSAQQGYEQYF.

The chain couples TRBV10-3 to TRBJ1-4, with 8 bases aligning to TRBD1. Per the germline V gene, CDR1 is ENHRY and CDR2 is SYGVKD. V gave up 0 bases and J gave up 8 bases; unmatched junction bases: 5. The CDR3 is 15 residues long. CDR3 nucleotides: TGTGCCATCAGTGAGTCTCAGGGGGCACAAGAAAAACTGTTTTTT. It encodes CAISESQGAQEKLFF.

V and J are TRBV20-1 and TRBJ1-5; no definite D call. This CDR3 spans 16 amino acids. V lost 0 bases to trimming and J lost 1 base, with 13 bases between them. In germline, CDR1 is DFQATT, CDR2 SNEGSKA (reference sequence). The CDR3 protein is CSARDSRGLSNQPQHF. In DNA form, the CDR3 reads TGCAGTGCTAGAGATAGTCGGGGATTGAGCAATCAGCCCCAGCATTTT.

CDR3 loop: CAWSVPRAPGGNQPQHF. For the CDR3, the DNA is TGTGCCTGGAGTGTGCCCCGGGCGCCGGGAGGCAATCAGCCCCAGCATTTT. The chain employs TRBV30 and TRBJ1-5; D is unclear. The V end was cut by 0 bases, the J end by 2 bases, with 17 bases between. Germline V gives CDR1 GTSNPN, CDR2 SVGIG (reference sequence). The CDR3 contains 17 residues.

DNA for the CDR3: TGCGCCCTGGCTGAGGCGACTAGCGGGAATGGTCAGTTCTTC. As protein: CALAEATSGNGQFF. The chain uses TRBV10-1 and TRBJ2-1; 11 bases agree with TRBD2. CDR1 and CDR2 from the germline V gene are WNHNN and SYGVQD (reference sequence). V trimming: 11 bases; J trimming: 13 bases; junction bases outside the gene matches: 16. The CDR3 extends over 14 amino acids.